The sequence of this T cell receptor (beta chain) was determined in a study of blood T cell repertoires in COVID-19. Turning to the study itself: COVID-19 samples, acute and convalescent, were from the United States, Italy and Spain. The analysed material was cDNA or gDNA that came from T cells, B-cell-depleted T cells, or PBMCs.

Authors' methods: Reference gene primer amplification yielded estimated nucleated cell counts. TCRdb keeps only in-frame clones here, not all; method: immunoSEQ multiplex PCR. The DNA gave D and trimming, while V, J and clone size come from that table. Of 90,000 to 100,000 clones detected, 82% appear once; the ten largest clones hold more than 15%. The CDR3 length is 16 residues. The V gene lost 3 bases and the J gene lost 1 base, with 13 bases spanning the gap. Per the germline V gene, CDR1 is MGHRA and CDR2 is YSYEKL. The sequence came from a man aged 80 or over with acute or convalescent COVID-19. The V and J genes are TRBV4-1 and TRBJ2-1; D might be TRBD2 (5 bases). The material sequenced was peripheral blood. CDR3 DNA: TGCGCCAGCAGCCAGGAGACGGGGTTTTCCTACAATGAGCAGTTCTTC. As protein: CASSQETGFSYNEQFF.